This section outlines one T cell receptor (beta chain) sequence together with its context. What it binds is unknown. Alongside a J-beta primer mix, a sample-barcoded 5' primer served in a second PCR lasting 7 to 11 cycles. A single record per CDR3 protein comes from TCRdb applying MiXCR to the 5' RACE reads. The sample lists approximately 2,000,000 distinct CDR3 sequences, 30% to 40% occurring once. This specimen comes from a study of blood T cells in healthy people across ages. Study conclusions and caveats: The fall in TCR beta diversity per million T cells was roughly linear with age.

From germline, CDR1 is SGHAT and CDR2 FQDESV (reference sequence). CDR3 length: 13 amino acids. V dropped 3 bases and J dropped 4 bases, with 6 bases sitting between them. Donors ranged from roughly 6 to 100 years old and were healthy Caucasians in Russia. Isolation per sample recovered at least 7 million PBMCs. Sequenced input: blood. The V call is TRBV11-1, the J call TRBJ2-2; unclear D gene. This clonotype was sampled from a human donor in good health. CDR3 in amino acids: CASSFQTTGELFF. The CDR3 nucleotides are TGTGCCAGCAGCTTTCAGACCACCGGGGAGCTGTTTTTT.